This is a list of T cell receptor beta chains from one sample in a study of T cell responses to AZD1222 COVID-19 vaccine. The repertoire was sequenced with immunoSEQ multiplex PCR; TCRdb's copy has only in-frame clones and lacks some. Of some 120,000 clones listed, approximately 90% are singletons. This sample comprised peripheral blood, obtained on day 0 of AZD1222 vaccination. Every receptor here comes from an adult in good health. Each CDR3 is given with its conserved first and last residue. The D gene is left open where the match is weak. Only part of the rows carry a size: once, few, many, or a class if the clone is expanded.

v_call	d_call	clone_size	j_call	cdr3_nt	cdr3_aa
TRBV2	-	-	TRBJ1-6	TGTGCCAGCAGTGACCTGGGTGGCTCACCCCTCCACTTT	CASSDLGGSPLHF
TRBV19	TRBD1	-	TRBJ2-7	TGTGCCAGTAGTAGGGCAGGGGGTTCCTACGAGCAGTACTTC	CASSRAGGSYEQYF
TRBV2	TRBD1	-	TRBJ1-5	TGTGCCAGCAGTGAAGATTGGACAGGGGGGCAGCCCCAGCATTTT	CASSEDWTGGQPQHF
TRBV11-2	-	once	TRBJ2-1	TGTGCCAGCAGCTTAGAGAGGTGGGAGGCCTACAATGAGCAGTTCTTC	CASSLERWEAYNEQFF
TRBV27	-	-	TRBJ1-1	TGTGCCAGCAGTTACCGAAACACTGAAGCTTTCTTT	CASSYRNTEAFF
TRBV10-3	-	-	TRBJ2-7	TGTGCCATCAGTGCGGTCGACAGAGTCCTTTACGAGCAGTACTTC	CAISAVDRVLYEQYF
TRBV27	-	-	TRBJ2-7	TGTGCCAGCAGTCAAGGGACCAACTACGAGCAGTACTTC	CASSQGTNYEQYF
TRBV2	TRBD1	once	TRBJ1-6	TGTGCCAGCAGTCCGACAGGGGGATCGGTGTCCTATAATTCACCCCTCCACTTT	CASSPTGGSVSYNSPLHF
TRBV18	TRBD1	-	TRBJ1-5	TGTGCCAGCTCACCTGCTTCCGGGACAGGGGCCAGAGGTCAGCCCCAGCATTTT	CASSPASGTGARGQPQHF
TRBV28	TRBD1	-	TRBJ1-5	TGTGCCAGCAGTGGGGACAGTAGCAATCAGCCCCAGCATTTT	CASSGDSSNQPQHF
TRBV6-2/TRBV6-3	-	-	TRBJ1-5	TGTGCCAGCAGTTACCAGGGGCGAGGCAATCAGCCCCAGCATTTT	CASSYQGRGNQPQHF
TRBV5-1	TRBD2	-	TRBJ2-1	TGCGCCAGCAGCCCTAGCGGGGGTTACAATGAGCAGTTCTTC	CASSPSGGYNEQFF
TRBV4-1	-	-	TRBJ2-1	TGCGCCAGCAGCCGGACAGTATACAATGAGCAGTTCTTC	CASSRTVYNEQFF
TRBV19	TRBD2	-	TRBJ2-1	TGTGCCAGTAGTACGACCGGGACTATTCTCCAGTTCTTC	CASSTTGTILQFF
TRBV4-1	TRBD1	-	TRBJ2-3	TGCGCCAGCAGCCAGAGGGGGCCCTACACAGATACGCAGTATTTT	CASSQRGPYTDTQYF
TRBV30	-	-	TRBJ1-3	TGTGCCTGGAGTGGACAGTCAGGAAACACCATATATTTT	CAWSGQSGNTIYF
TRBV7-2	-	-	TRBJ1-1	TGTGCCAGCAGCGGTTCAGGGAGGTCGGCTTTCTTT	CASSGSGRSAFF
TRBV29-1	TRBD2	once	TRBJ2-1	TGCAGCGCCCGGGGGGGGACTAGCGGGAGTGGCTCCTACAATGAGCAGTTCTTC	CSARGGTSGSGSYNEQFF
TRBV28	TRBD2	-	TRBJ2-7	TGTGCCAGCAGTTTAGCTTCTAGCGGGAGAGGCGAGCAGTACTTC	CASSLASSGRGEQYF
TRBV7-8	-	-	TRBJ1-4	TGTGCCAGCAGCTTAGTGGCCGGGACACCAGCAACTAATGAAAAACTGTTTTTT	CASSLVAGTPATNEKLFF
TRBV28	-	-	TRBJ2-1	TGTGCCAGCAGTTTAAACGGCCGGTGGGAGCAGTTCTTC	CASSLNGRWEQFF
TRBV30	TRBD1	-	TRBJ1-1	TGTGCCTGCCATTACAGGGGGTCTAGGAACACTGAAGCTTTCTTT	CACHYRGSRNTEAFF
TRBV29-1	TRBD1	-	TRBJ2-6	TGCAGCGTTGGGGGACAGGGGAACTCTGGGGCCAACGTCCTGACTTTC	CSVGGQGNSGANVLTF
TRBV5-4	TRBD1	-	TRBJ1-6	TGTGCCAGCAGCTTGACAGGGGGCGGTTCACCCCTCCACTTT	CASSLTGGGSPLHF
TRBV14	-	-	TRBJ2-1	TGTGCCAGCAGCCAGGTGGGCAATGAGCAGTTCTTC	CASSQVGNEQFF
TRBV4-3	-	-	TRBJ1-3	TGCGCCAGCAGCCAAGATCTCGGTTCTGGAAACACCATATATTTT	CASSQDLGSGNTIYF
TRBV7-8	TRBD1	-	TRBJ2-7	TGTGCCAGCAGCTTAGAAGGACAGGGGGCTGGCGGGAGGGACGAGCAGTACTTC	CASSLEGQGAGGRDEQYF
TRBV5-4	TRBD1	once	TRBJ1-6	TGTGCCAGCAGCTTGGTGACAGGGTACGGTATGGATAATTCACCCCTCCACTTT	CASSLVTGYGMDNSPLHF
TRBV10-1	-	-	TRBJ2-7	TGCGCCAGCAGTCCAGGCGAATCCTACGAGCAGTACTTC	CASSPGESYEQYF
TRBV10-2	-	-	TRBJ1-4	TGCGCCAGCAGAAGGGATGAAAAACTGTTTTTT	CASRRDEKLFF
TRBV5-6	-	-	TRBJ2-3	TGTGCCAGCAGCTTGGGACAGTACACAGATACGCAGTATTTT	CASSLGQYTDTQYF
TRBV2	TRBD1	-	TRBJ2-7	TGTGCCAGCACTGACAGGGGGTCCTCCTACGAGCAGTACTTC	CASTDRGSSYEQYF
TRBV12-3/TRBV12-4	-	-	TRBJ2-3	TGTGCCAGCGCGGGTAGCACAGATACGCAGTATTTT	CASAGSTDTQYF
TRBV18	TRBD1	-	TRBJ2-5	TGTGCCAGCTCCCGCGACAGGGGGCAGGAGACCCAGTACTTC	CASSRDRGQETQYF
TRBV9	TRBD1	-	TRBJ1-2	TGTGCCAGCACCCAGGGGGCGGACTATGGCTACACCTTC	CASTQGADYGYTF
TRBV27	TRBD2	-	TRBJ2-7	TGTGCCAGCAGTTCCTTAACTAGCGGGAGCCACGAGCAGTACTTC	CASSSLTSGSHEQYF
TRBV5-1	-	-	TRBJ2-5	TGCGCCAGCAGCTTCCTCCGGGACACCCAAGAGACCCAGTACTTC	CASSFLRDTQETQYF
TRBV2	TRBD1	-	TRBJ1-1	TGTGCCAGCAGTGAATCGAGACAGGGTAACACTGAAGCTTTCTTT	CASSESRQGNTEAFF
TRBV2	-	-	TRBJ2-1	TGTGCCAGCAGTGTGGGCGGGGGCATTGTGAATGAGCAGTTCTTC	CASSVGGGIVNEQFF
TRBV7-2	-	once	TRBJ2-7	TGTGCCAGCAGCTTAGGGTACGGGATGTCCTACGAGCAGTACTTC	CASSLGYGMSYEQYF
TRBV19	TRBD1	-	TRBJ1-3	TGTGCCGTTACAGGGACAGGGGCAAACACCATATATTTT	CAVTGTGANTIYF
TRBV7-8	-	-	TRBJ1-5	TGTGCCAGCAGCTTAGCGGGGGATCGGAATCAGCCCCAGCATTTT	CASSLAGDRNQPQHF
TRBV5-1	TRBD1	-	TRBJ1-2	TGCGCCAGCAGCGGGACCCAGGGGGATGGCTATGGCTACACCTTC	CASSGTQGDGYGYTF
TRBV10-1	-	-	TRBJ1-5	TGCGCCAGCCGCAGGGACTCTACAAATCAGCCCCAGCATTTT	CASRRDSTNQPQHF
TRBV6-6	-	once	TRBJ1-2	TGTGCCAGCACCGACCCCCCGGGTGGCTACACCTTC	CASTDPPGGYTF
TRBV19	-	-	TRBJ1-2	TGTGCCAGGCGATCAAGGGGTGGAAAAGACTATGGCTACACCTTC	CARRSRGGKDYGYTF
TRBV27	TRBD2	-	TRBJ2-1	TGTGCCAGTACCCCTAGCGGAGGAGACTTATACAATGAGCAGTTCTTC	CASTPSGGDLYNEQFF
TRBV5-1	-	-	TRBJ1-2	TGCGCCAGCAGCTTGGATTGGGGGGCTGATGGCTACACCTTC	CASSLDWGADGYTF
TRBV19	-	-	TRBJ1-2	TGTGCCAGTAGCCCACAGGGTTGGAACTATGGCTACACCTTC	CASSPQGWNYGYTF
TRBV2	-	-	TRBJ1-1	TGTGCCAGCAGCAACACAGTTGGCTCCACTGAAGCTTTCTTT	CASSNTVGSTEAFF
TRBV6-5	-	-	TRBJ1-2	TGTGCCAGCACGGCGGGGAACTATGGCTACACCTTC	CASTAGNYGYTF
TRBV25-1	TRBD1	-	TRBJ1-3	TGTGCCGGACAGGCGCAAGGTGGAAACACCATATATTTT	CAGQAQGGNTIYF
TRBV19	TRBD2	-	TRBJ2-5	TGTGCCAGTAACGATCACGGACTAGCGGGCCAAGAGACCCAGTACTTC	CASNDHGLAGQETQYF